A selection of T cell receptor beta chains follows, all from one sample in a study of T cell responses to AZD1222 COVID-19 vaccine. TCRdb's table, derived via immunoSEQ multiplex PCR, lists solely in-frame clones and lacks some. Of roughly 120,000 clones detected, roughly 88% appear once; the ten largest clones hold 1.5% to 2%. Here the sequenced sample was peripheral blood, taken on day 0 of AZD1222 vaccination. The receptors originated from an adult in good health. Both conserved end residues are part of each CDR3. D genes are given only for firm matches. Some rows have no size entry. The others give once, few or many, or a class for an expanded clone.

V	D	J	size	CDR3	DNA
TRBV3-1/TRBV3-2	NA	TRBJ2-3	NA	CASSQGGGPGDRF	TGTGCCAGCAGCCAAGGAGGGGGACCGGGCGACCGATTT
TRBV7-2	NA	TRBJ1-4	NA	CASSPRQIATNEKLFF	TGTGCCAGCAGCCCGAGACAGATAGCAACTAATGAAAAACTGTTTTTT
TRBV7-6	TRBD1	TRBJ1-4	NA	CASSLSPRGLNEKLFF	TGTGCCAGCAGCCTAAGCCCCAGGGGGTTAAATGAAAAACTGTTTTTT
TRBV18	NA	TRBJ1-1	NA	CASSPWMNTEAFF	TGTGCCAGCTCACCCTGGATGAACACTGAAGCTTTCTTT
TRBV6-2/TRBV6-3	TRBD1	TRBJ1-4	NA	CASSYQGQGHEKLFF	TGTGCCAGCAGTTACCAGGGACAGGGACATGAAAAACTGTTTTTT
TRBV6-5	NA	TRBJ1-1	NA	CASSQMNTEAFF	TGTGCCAGCAGTCAGATGAACACTGAAGCTTTCTTT
TRBV19	TRBD1	TRBJ1-1	NA	CASSINPDRPNTEAFF	TGTGCCAGTAGTATAAACCCGGACAGGCCCAACACTGAAGCTTTCTTT
TRBV30	NA	TRBJ1-5	NA	CAWSKGLGSNQPQHF	TGTGCCTGGAGTAAGGGTTTAGGGAGCAATCAGCCCCAGCATTTT
TRBV18	TRBD1	TRBJ1-2	NA	CASSPQQGREGYTF	TGTGCCAGCTCACCCCAACAGGGGAGGGAGGGCTACACCTTC
TRBV3-1/TRBV3-2	NA	TRBJ1-3	NA	CASSQVPGAGGNTIYF	TGTGCCAGCAGCCAAGTTCCGGGGGCTGGTGGAAACACCATATATTTT
TRBV6-5	TRBD1	TRBJ1-1	NA	CASGDRGYTEAFF	TGTGCCAGTGGGGACAGGGGATACACTGAAGCTTTCTTT
TRBV24-1	TRBD1	TRBJ1-2	NA	CATSDSGTGGTNYGYTF	TGTGCCACCAGTGATTCCGGGACAGGGGGCACTAACTATGGCTACACCTTC
TRBV15	NA	TRBJ1-5	once	CATSRDRNSNQPQHF	TGTGCCACCAGCAGAGATCGAAATAGCAATCAGCCCCAGCATTTT
TRBV27	NA	TRBJ2-4	NA	CASSFVGSKDIQYF	TGTGCCAGCAGTTTTGTAGGGAGTAAGGACATTCAGTACTTC
TRBV5-4	TRBD2	TRBJ2-7	few	CASSLEASGYYEQYF	TGTGCCAGCAGCTTGGAGGCTAGCGGGTACTACGAGCAGTACTTC